This TCR beta chain was profiled in a study of blood T cell repertoires in COVID-19. Looking at the study overall: The United States, Italy and Spain provided the acute and convalescent COVID-19 samples. PBMCs, B-cell-depleted T cells, or T cells provided the cDNA or gDNA that made up the material.

After removal of 7 bases from V and 7 bases from J, the junction contained 13 bases not matched to a gene. Germline-derived CDR1 and CDR2 are SGHRS and YFSETQ. The CDR3 length is 15 residues. Authors' methods: It was from reference gene primer amplification that nucleated cell counts were estimated. Produced via immunoSEQ multiplex PCR; TCRdb's table is partial and in-frame only. That table supplies the V and J calls and clone size; D and trimming were determined from the DNA. The table records 55,000 or so clones, about 90% of them present only once. Sequencing used peripheral blood. The source is a man aged 55 to 70 with active or convalescent COVID-19. The rearrangement joins TRBV5-1 to TRBJ2-7, with 11 positions matching TRBD1. CDR3 bases: TGCGCCAGCCAAGGGACTGGACAGGGGGCTGGGGAGCAGTACTTC. Encoded protein: CASQGTGQGAGEQYF.